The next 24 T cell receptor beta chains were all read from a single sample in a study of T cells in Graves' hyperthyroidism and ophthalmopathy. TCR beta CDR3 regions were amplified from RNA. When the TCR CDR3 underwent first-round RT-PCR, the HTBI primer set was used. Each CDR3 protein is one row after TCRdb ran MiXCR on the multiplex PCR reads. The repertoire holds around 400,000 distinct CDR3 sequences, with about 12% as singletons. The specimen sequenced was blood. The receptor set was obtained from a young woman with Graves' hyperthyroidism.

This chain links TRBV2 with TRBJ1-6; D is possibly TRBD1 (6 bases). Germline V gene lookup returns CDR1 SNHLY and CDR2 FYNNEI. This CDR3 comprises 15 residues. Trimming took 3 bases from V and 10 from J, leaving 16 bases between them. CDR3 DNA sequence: TGTGCCAGCAGTGATGAGAGAGGGGGAGGATCACCCCTCCACTTT. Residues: CASSDERGGGSPLHF.

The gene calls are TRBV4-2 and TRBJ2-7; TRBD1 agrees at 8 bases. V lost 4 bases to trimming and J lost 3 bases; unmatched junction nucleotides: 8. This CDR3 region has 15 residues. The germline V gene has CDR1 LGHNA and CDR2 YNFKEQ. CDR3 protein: CASSLSTGDLYEQYF. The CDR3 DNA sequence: TGTGCCAGCAGCCTATCGACAGGGGACCTCTACGAGCAGTACTTC.

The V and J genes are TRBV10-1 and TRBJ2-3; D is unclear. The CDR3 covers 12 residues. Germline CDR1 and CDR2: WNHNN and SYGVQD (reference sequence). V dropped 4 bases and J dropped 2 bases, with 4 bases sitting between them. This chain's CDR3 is CASSAHTDTQYF. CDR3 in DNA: TGCGCCAGCAGTGCCCACACAGATACGCAGTATTTT.

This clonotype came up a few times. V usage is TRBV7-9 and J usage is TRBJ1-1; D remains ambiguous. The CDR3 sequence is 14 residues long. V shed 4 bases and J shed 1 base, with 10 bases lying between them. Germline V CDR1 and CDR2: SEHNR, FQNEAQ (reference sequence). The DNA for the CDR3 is TGTGCCAGCAGCTCCCGGCAGGCGAACACTGAAGCTTTCTTT. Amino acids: CASSSRQANTEAFF.

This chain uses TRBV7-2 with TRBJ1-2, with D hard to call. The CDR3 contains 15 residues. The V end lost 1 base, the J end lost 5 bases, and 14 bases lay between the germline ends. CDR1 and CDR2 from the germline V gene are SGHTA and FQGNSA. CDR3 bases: TGTGCCAGCAGCTTAGAAGCCCAGGCTACTTATGGCTACACCTTC. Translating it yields CASSLEAQATYGYTF.

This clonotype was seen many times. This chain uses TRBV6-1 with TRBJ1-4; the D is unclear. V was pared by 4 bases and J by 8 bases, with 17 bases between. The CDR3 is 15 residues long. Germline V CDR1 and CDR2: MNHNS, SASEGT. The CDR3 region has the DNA TGTGCCAGCAGTGGGAGCAAGGTGCGGCGAGAAAAACTGTTTTTT. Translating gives CASSGSKVRREKLFF.

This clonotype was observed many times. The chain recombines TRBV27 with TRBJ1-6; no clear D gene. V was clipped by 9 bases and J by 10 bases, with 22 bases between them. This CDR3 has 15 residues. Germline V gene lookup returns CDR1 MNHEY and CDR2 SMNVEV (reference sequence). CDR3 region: CASSPRPPTRSPLHF. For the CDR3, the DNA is TGTGCCAGTTCCCCCCGCCCTCCGACTAGATCACCCCTCCACTTT.

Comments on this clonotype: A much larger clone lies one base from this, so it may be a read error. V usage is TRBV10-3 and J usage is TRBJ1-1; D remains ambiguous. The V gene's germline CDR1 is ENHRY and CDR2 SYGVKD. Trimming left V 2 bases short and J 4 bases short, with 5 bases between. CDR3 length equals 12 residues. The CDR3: CAISEHLTEAFF. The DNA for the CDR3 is TGTGCCATCAGTGAGCACCTCACTGAAGCTTTCTTT.

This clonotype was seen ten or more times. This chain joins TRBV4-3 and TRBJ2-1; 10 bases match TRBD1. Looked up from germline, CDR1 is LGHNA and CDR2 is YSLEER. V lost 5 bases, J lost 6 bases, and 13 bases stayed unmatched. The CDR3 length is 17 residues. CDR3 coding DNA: TGCGCCAGCAGCACTCACAGTTCGGGGACAGGGGTCAATGAGCAGTTCTTC. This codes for CASSTHSSGTGVNEQFF.

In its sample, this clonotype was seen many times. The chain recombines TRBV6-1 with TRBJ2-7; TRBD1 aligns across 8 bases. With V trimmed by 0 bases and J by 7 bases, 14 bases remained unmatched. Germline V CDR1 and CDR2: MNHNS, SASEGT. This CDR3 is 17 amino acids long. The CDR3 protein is CASSEALRGQGLREQYF. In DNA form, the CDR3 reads TGTGCCAGCAGTGAAGCGCTTCGAGGACAGGGCCTCAGGGAGCAGTACTTC.

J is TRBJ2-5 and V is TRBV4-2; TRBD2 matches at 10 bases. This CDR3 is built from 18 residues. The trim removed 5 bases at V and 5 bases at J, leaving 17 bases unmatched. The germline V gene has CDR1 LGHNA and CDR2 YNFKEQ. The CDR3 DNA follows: TGTGCCAGCAGCTTAGGAGGGGCTAGCGGGAGTCTCGCTGAGACCCAGTACTTC. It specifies CASSLGGASGSLAETQYF.

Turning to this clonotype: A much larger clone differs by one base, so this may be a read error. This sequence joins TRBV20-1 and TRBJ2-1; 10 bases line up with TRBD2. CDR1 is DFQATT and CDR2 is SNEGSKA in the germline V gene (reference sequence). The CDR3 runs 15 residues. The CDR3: CSARDRLAGYNGQFF. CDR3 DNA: TGCAGTGCTAGAGATCGACTAGCGGGTTACAATGGGCAGTTCTTC.

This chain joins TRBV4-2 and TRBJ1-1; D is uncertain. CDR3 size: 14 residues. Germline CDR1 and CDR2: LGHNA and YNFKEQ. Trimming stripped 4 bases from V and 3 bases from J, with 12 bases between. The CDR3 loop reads CASSLQTTDTEAFF. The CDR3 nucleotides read TGTGCCAGCAGCCTACAAACGACGGACACTGAAGCTTTCTTT.

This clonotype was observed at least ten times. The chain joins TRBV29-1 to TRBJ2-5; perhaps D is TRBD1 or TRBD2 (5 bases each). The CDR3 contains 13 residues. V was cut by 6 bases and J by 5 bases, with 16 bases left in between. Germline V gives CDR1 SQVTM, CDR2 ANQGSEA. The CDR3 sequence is CSVRPGTAETQYF. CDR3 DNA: TGCAGCGTACGACCGGGGACGGCGGAGACCCAGTACTTC.

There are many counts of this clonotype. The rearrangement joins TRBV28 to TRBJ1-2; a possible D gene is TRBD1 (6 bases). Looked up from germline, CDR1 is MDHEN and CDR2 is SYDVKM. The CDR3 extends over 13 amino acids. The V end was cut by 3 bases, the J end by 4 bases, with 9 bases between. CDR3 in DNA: TGTGCCAGCAGTTTCCCAGGGGTCTATGGCTACACCTTC. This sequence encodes CASSFPGVYGYTF.

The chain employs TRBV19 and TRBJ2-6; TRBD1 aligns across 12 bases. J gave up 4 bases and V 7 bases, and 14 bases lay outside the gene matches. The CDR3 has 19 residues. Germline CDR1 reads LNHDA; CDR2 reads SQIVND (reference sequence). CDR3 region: CASTNIPGQGAVGANVLTF. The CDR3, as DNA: TGTGCCAGTACCAACATTCCGGGACAGGGGGCTGTGGGGGCCAACGTCCTGACTTTC. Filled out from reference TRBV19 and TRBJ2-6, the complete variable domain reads DGGITQSPKYLFRKEGQNVTLSCEQNLNHDAMYWYRQDPGQGLRLIYYSQIVNDFQKGDIAEGYSVSREKKESFPLTVTSAQKNPTAFYLCASTNIPGQGAVGANVLTFGAGSRLTVL.

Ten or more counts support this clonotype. The CDR3 reads CASRQGLLRQGRNYGYTF. As DNA, the CDR3 is TGTGCCAGCAGACAAGGCTTACTACGCCAGGGTCGTAACTATGGCTACACCTTC. This rearrangement joins TRBV27 to TRBJ1-2; D might be TRBD1 (5 bases). With 6 bases removed from V and 1 base from J, the gap between germline ends came to 24 bases. This CDR3 has 18 residues. Germline CDR1 is MNHEY and CDR2 is SMNVEV (reference sequence).

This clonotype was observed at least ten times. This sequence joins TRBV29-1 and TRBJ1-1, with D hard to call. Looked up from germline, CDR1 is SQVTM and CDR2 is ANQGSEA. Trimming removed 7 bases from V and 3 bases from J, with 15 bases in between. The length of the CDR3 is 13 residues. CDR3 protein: CSAHEGFDTEAFF. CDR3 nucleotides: TGCAGCGCCCACGAAGGTTTTGACACTGAAGCTTTCTTT.

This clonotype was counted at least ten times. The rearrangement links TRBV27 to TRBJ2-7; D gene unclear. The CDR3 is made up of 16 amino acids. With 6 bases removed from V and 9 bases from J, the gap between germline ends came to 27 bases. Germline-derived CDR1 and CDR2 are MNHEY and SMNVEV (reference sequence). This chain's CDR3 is CASSMLGNPLPRAQYF. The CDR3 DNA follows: TGTGCCAGCAGCATGCTAGGGAACCCCCTCCCTCGGGCGCAGTACTTC.

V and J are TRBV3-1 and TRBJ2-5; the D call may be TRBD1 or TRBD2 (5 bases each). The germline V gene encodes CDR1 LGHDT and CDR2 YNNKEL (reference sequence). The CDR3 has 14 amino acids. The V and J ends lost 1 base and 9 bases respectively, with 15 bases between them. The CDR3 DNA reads TGTGCCAGCAGCCAAGGGGACCTAGGGATGGCCCAGTACTTC. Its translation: CASSQGDLGMAQYF.

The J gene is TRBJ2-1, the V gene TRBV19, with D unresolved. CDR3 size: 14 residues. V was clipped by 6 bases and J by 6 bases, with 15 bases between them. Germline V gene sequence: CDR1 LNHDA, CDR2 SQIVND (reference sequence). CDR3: CASSPASSGNEQFF. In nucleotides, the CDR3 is TGTGCCAGTAGCCCGGCGTCGAGTGGCAATGAGCAGTTCTTC.

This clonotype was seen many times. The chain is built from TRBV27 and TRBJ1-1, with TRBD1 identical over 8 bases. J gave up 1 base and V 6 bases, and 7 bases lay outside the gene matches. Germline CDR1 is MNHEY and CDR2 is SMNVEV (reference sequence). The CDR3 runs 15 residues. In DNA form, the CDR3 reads TGTGCCAGCAGGATGGCGGGACAGGCGAACACTGAAGCTTTCTTT. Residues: CASRMAGQANTEAFF.

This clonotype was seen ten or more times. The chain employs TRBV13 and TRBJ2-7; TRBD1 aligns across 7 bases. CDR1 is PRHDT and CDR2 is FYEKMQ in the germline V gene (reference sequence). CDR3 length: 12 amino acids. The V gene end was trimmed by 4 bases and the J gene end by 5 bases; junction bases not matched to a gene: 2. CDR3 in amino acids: CASSSTGNEQYF. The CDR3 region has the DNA TGTGCCAGCAGCTCGACAGGGAACGAGCAGTACTTC.

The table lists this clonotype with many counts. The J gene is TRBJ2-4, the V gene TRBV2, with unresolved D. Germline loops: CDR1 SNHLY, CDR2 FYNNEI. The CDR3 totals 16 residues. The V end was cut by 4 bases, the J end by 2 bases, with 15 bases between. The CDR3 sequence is CASSGSPGWSKNIQYF. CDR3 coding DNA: TGTGCCAGCAGTGGCAGCCCCGGGTGGTCCAAAAACATTCAGTACTTC.